The clone carrying this TCR beta chain has a count of ten or more. Its antigen is not known. Amplification from RNA transcripts yielded the TCR beta CDR3 regions. Second-round multiplex PCR followed a first-round RT-PCR using HTBI primers. TCRdb independently ran MiXCR on the multiplex PCR reads; one entry per CDR3 protein. The sample records just over 400,000 distinct CDR3 sequences, roughly 21% being singletons. This sample is part of a study of Graves' ophthalmopathy and Graves' hyperthyroidism. Study results and limitations: The authors also found most expanded thyroid clonotypes above 0.001 frequency in blood.

Stable hyperthyroid donors showed no ophthalmopathy during 18 months follow-up. Patients newly diagnosed with hyperthyroidism, under 2 months' duration, were aged 18 to 65, the study reports. Pregnant or lactating patients and those with other autoimmune diseases or uncontrolled infections were excluded. The length of the CDR3 is 15 residues. The V gene's germline CDR1 is SGDLS and CDR2 YYNGEE. Trimming removed 3 bases at V and 7 bases at J, with 16 bases between. Sequencing was performed on peripheral blood. This sequence was found in a woman aged 18-29 years with stable Graves' hyperthyroidism. The chain carries TRBV9 and TRBJ2-2; D is possibly TRBD1 or TRBD2 (5 bases each). In DNA form, the CDR3 reads TGTGCCAGCAGCGAGGACTCAGGGTTAGGCGGGGAGCTGTTTTTT. It codes for CASSEDSGLGGELFF. Based on the CDR3 plus reference TRBV9 and TRBJ2-2, the full variable domain is DSGVTQTPKHLITATGQRVTLRCSPRSGDLSVYWYQQSLDQGLQFLIQYYNGEERAKGNILERFSAQQFPDLHSELNLSSLELGDSALYFCASSEDSGLGGELFFGEGSRLTVL.